One and the same sample provided the 29 T cell receptor beta chains below, sequenced in a study of T cell repertoires in cytomegalovirus infection. TCRdb re-called the reads with MiXCR, one entry per CDR3 protein. Of 250,000 or so distinct CDR3 sequences listed, around 15% are singletons. Sequenced sample: CD8+ T cells from PBMCs. All receptors derive from a human donor in good health (CMV status not recorded). Some clones in this sample may be carry-over from other donors' samples.

J is TRBJ2-7 and V is TRBV11-2; D remains unclear. Trimming removed 4 bases from V and 10 bases from J, with 20 bases in between. CDR3 length: 14 amino acids. CDR1 and CDR2 (germline): SGHAT, FQNNGV. The CDR3 is CASSSLYYQERQYF. Here the CDR3 DNA reads TGTGCCAGCAGCTCCCTTTATTATCAGGAAAGACAGTACTTC.

This clonotype was counted ten times or more. This chain joins TRBV7-8 and TRBJ2-2; a weak D match, TRBD1 (5 bases). The CDR3 spans 16 residues. Germline-derived CDR1 and CDR2 are SGHVS and FQNEAQ. V lost 0 bases and J lost 9, with 17 bases in between. CDR3: CASSLAPAQGEWELFF. In DNA form, the CDR3 reads TGTGCCAGCAGCTTAGCGCCGGCCCAGGGCGAGTGGGAGCTGTTTTTT.

This clonotype was detected ten times or more. The chain has TRBV7-6 and TRBJ2-1; a weak D match, TRBD2 (6 bases). The ends were cut back, 1 base at V and 4 bases at J, with 17 bases in the middle. Germline CDR1 SGHVS, CDR2 FNYEAQ. The CDR3 loop spans 17 amino acids. The CDR3 DNA follows: TGTGCCAGCAGCTTAGACCAGACTAGGAACCTATACAATGAGCAGTTCTTC. Translating gives CASSLDQTRNLYNEQFF.

This chain connects TRBV7-6 to TRBJ1-1, with 7 bases that match TRBD1. V lost 5 bases, J lost 4 bases, and 10 bases stayed unmatched. Germline V gene data show CDR1 as SGHVS and CDR2 as FNYEAQ. The CDR3 contains 15 residues. The CDR3 sequence: CASSTATGAVTEAFF. CDR3 DNA sequence: TGTGCCAGCAGCACAGCTACAGGGGCGGTCACTGAAGCTTTCTTT.

V gene TRBV20-1 combines with J gene TRBJ1-1; D not certain. This CDR3 is built from 13 residues. V was pared by 1 base and J by 1 base, with 7 bases between. Germline values: CDR1 DFQATT, CDR2 SNEGSKA (reference sequence). The chain's CDR3 is CSARGKGNTEAFF. In DNA, the CDR3 is TGCAGTGCTAGAGGAAAGGGGAACACTGAAGCTTTCTTT.

The J gene is TRBJ2-7, the V gene TRBV20-1, with 7 positions matching TRBD1. After removal of 0 bases from V and 3 bases from J, the junction contained 5 bases not matched to a gene. Germline V gene lookup returns CDR1 DFQATT and CDR2 SNEGSKA (reference sequence). There are 14 residues in the CDR3. The chain's CDR3 is CSARDYGTVYEQYF. The CDR3 nucleotides are TGCAGTGCTAGAGATTACGGGACAGTCTACGAGCAGTACTTC.

The rearrangement uses TRBV24-1 and TRBJ1-1; D gene uncertain. CDR1 and CDR2 from the germline V gene are KGHDR and SFDVKD. The CDR3 loop spans 13 amino acids. The V end was cut by 10 bases, the J end by 1 base, with 12 bases between. CDR3 nucleotides: TGTGCCACGGAGGGCAGGCGGAACACTGAAGCTTTCTTT. Translating gives CATEGRRNTEAFF.

The chain employs TRBV20-1 and TRBJ2-7; TRBD2 matches at 7 bases. This CDR3 has 14 amino acids. Germline V gene sequence: CDR1 DFQATT, CDR2 SNEGSKA (reference sequence). V lost 3 bases, J lost 4 bases, and 9 bases stayed unmatched. CDR3 sequence (DNA): TGCAGTGCTAGGTGGGGACGGGGAGGGTACGAGCAGTACTTC. Its translation is CSARWGRGGYEQYF.

At least ten counts were recorded for this clonotype. The rearrangement links TRBV6-2 or TRBV6-3 to TRBJ2-3; D call uncertain. V was pared by 5 bases and J by 2 bases, with 8 bases between. Germline V gives CDR1 MNHEY, CDR2 SVGEGT. The CDR3 contains 13 residues. The chain's CDR3 is CASSRTDTDTQYF. For the CDR3, the DNA is TGTGCCAGCAGTCGGACCGACACAGATACGCAGTATTTT.

The J gene is TRBJ1-5, the V gene TRBV6-2 or TRBV6-3; 7 bases fit TRBD1. This CDR3 spans 15 amino acids. The V segment lost 4 bases and the J segment 5 bases; nucleotides outside the gene matches: 8. Germline V lookup: CDR1 MNHEY, CDR2 SVGEGT. CDR3 nucleotide sequence: TGTGCCAGCAGTTGGGTTGAGGGGGCTGATCAGCCCCAGCATTTT. Residues: CASSWVEGADQPQHF.

The rearrangement joins TRBV19 to TRBJ1-5; no definite D call. This CDR3 comprises 17 residues. Germline CDR1 and CDR2: LNHDA and SQIVND (reference sequence). Trimming took off 6 bases at V and 2 bases at J, with 20 bases between the two ends. Here the CDR3 reads CASSQKIRYGGNQPQHF. The CDR3 nucleotides read TGTGCCAGTAGCCAGAAAATTCGGTACGGCGGCAATCAGCCCCAGCATTTT. The full variable domain, its missing parts supplied by reference TRBV19 and TRBJ1-5, is DGGITQSPKYLFRKEGQNVTLSCEQNLNHDAMYWYRQDPGQGLRLIYYSQIVNDFQKGDIAEGYSVSREKKESFPLTVTSAQKNPTAFYLCASSQKIRYGGNQPQHFGDGTRLSIL.

This CDR3 is CATSRDEQGTYYGYTF. DNA of the CDR3: TGTGCCACCAGCAGAGATGAGCAGGGAACTTACTATGGCTACACCTTC. The chain employs TRBV15 and TRBJ1-2; the D gene is possibly TRBD1 (5 bases). Trimming stripped 0 bases from V and 3 bases from J, with 14 bases between. CDR1 is LNHNV, CDR2 YYDKDF, per germline (reference sequence). CDR3 length: 16 amino acids. Based on the CDR3 plus reference TRBV15 and TRBJ1-2, the full variable domain is DAMVIQNPRYQVTQFGKPVTLSCSQTLNHNVMYWYQQKSSQAPKLLFHYYDKDFNNEADTPDNFQSRRPNTSFCFLDIRSPGLGDTAMYLCATSRDEQGTYYGYTFGSGTRLTVV.

This clonotype was observed many times. An end of the junction differs from the germline gene, which may be a read error. The V call is TRBV7-9, the J call TRBJ2-1; perhaps TRBD1 as D (5 bases). This CDR3 comprises 12 residues. Germline-derived CDR1 and CDR2 are SEHNR and FQNEAQ (reference sequence). The CDR3 here is CASSLGVNEQFF. The CDR3 DNA follows: TGTGCCAGCAGTTTAGGGGTCAATGAGCAGTTCTTC.

This clonotype turned up a few times. The chain employs TRBV4-3 and TRBJ1-2; D uncertain. The V end was cut by 0 bases, the J end by 4 bases, with 18 bases between. The CDR3 spans 17 residues. Germline V gene sequence: CDR1 LGHNA, CDR2 YSLEER. In DNA form, the CDR3 reads TGCGCCAGCAGCCAAGATGGAGTGGATTATTTCCGCTATGGCTACACCTTC. Its translation is CASSQDGVDYFRYGYTF.

This clonotype has only a few counts. The rearrangement uses TRBV19 and TRBJ1-5; the D gene is possibly TRBD1 (5 bases). Germline V CDR1 and CDR2: LNHDA, SQIVND (reference sequence). This CDR3 contains 15 residues. V lost 6 bases and J 0 bases, leaving 12 bases between the germline ends. The CDR3 loop reads CASSGTMYSNQPQHF. Written as DNA, the CDR3 is TGTGCCAGTAGCGGGACGATGTATAGCAATCAGCCCCAGCATTTT.

The chain combines TRBV7-8 with TRBJ2-7, with a weak D call TRBD1 (5 bases). The CDR3 loop spans 15 amino acids. Germline V lookup: CDR1 SGHVS, CDR2 FQNEAQ. The ends were cut back, 1 base at V and 1 base at J, with 11 bases in the middle. CDR3 bases: TGTGCCAGCAGCTTAGATGGGGCCGGATCCTACGAGCAGTACTTC. Translating it yields CASSLDGAGSYEQYF.

This clonotype was seen ten or more times. The V call is TRBV6-5, the J call TRBJ2-2, with a tentative D call TRBD2 (6 bases). Germline CDR1 is MNHEY and CDR2 is SVGAGI. V was cut by 0 bases and J by 4 bases, with 15 bases left in between. The CDR3 runs to 17 residues. CDR3 protein: CASSYSIFGGVTGELFF. CDR3 bases: TGTGCCAGCAGTTACTCGATTTTCGGGGGAGTCACCGGGGAGCTGTTTTTT.

With respect to this clonotype: At one boundary the junction diverges from the germline segment, which might be a read error. The CDR3 DNA follows: TGTGCCAGCCTAAAACGACGGCCCGGGAACAATGGCTACTCCTTC. It specifies CASLKRRPGNNGYSF. The V gene is TRBV19, the J gene TRBJ1-2; D remains ambiguous. This CDR3 is 15 amino acids long. Per germline, CDR1 LNHDA and CDR2 SQIVND (reference sequence).

This clonotype was counted many times. The chain recombines TRBV7-6 with TRBJ2-2; D unresolved. Germline lookup yields CDR1 SGHVS and CDR2 FNYEAQ. Trimming shortened V by 6 bases and J by 2 bases, and 4 bases separated the two germline ends. This CDR3 contains 12 residues. The DNA of the CDR3 is TGTGCCAGCAGACTAAACACCGGGGAGCTGTTTTTT. Translated: CASRLNTGELFF.

The sample holds many counts of this clonotype. The V and J genes are TRBV7-2 and TRBJ2-7; D is tentatively TRBD1 or TRBD2 (5 bases each). V lost 4 bases and J lost 0, with 16 bases in between. The CDR3 consists of 16 residues. Germline V gene lookup returns CDR1 SGHTA and CDR2 FQGNSA. The CDR3 bases are TGTGCCAGCAGCTCCCCTCGGGACGCCATCTCCTACGAGCAGTACTTC. Translated: CASSSPRDAISYEQYF.

This clonotype was observed a single time. Given a much more abundant clone one base away, this may be a read error. J is TRBJ2-3 and V is TRBV7-6; perhaps TRBD1 as D (6 bases). The CDR3 runs 17 residues. Per germline, CDR1 SGHVS and CDR2 FNYEAQ. CDR3 amino acids: CPSSLLPHRDGTDTQYF. CDR3 nucleotide sequence: TGTCCCAGCAGCTTACTCCCCCACAGGGATGGCACAGATACGCAGTATTTT. The full variable domain, with the rest looked up from reference TRBV7-6 and TRBJ2-3, is GAGVSQSPRYKVTKRGQDVALRCDPISGHVSLYWYRQALGQGPEFLTYFNYEAQQDKSGLPNDRFSAERPEGSISTLTIQRTEQRDSAMYRCPSSLLPHRDGTDTQYFGPGTRLTVL.

This clonotype is a singleton in its sample. The chain employs TRBV12-3 or TRBV12-4 and TRBJ2-3; D might be TRBD1 or TRBD2, each matching 5 bases. V lost 6 bases, J lost 1 base, and 20 bases lay in between. The CDR3 contains 17 residues. The CDR3 sequence is CASSFHPRDGGTDTQYF. The CDR3 DNA reads TGTGCCAGCAGCTTCCACCCCCGGGACGGGGGCACAGATACGCAGTATTTT.

This clonotype has only a few counts. The rearrangement uses TRBV29-1 and TRBJ1-6; 11 nucleotides match TRBD1. Germline CDR1 SQVTM, CDR2 ANQGSEA. This CDR3 region has 14 residues. The ends lost 6 bases at V and 10 bases at J; junction bases unmatched: 8. CDR3 protein: CSVMDRGRGSPLHF. The CDR3 DNA reads as TGCAGCGTGATGGACAGGGGGCGGGGATCACCCCTCCACTTT. Drawing the rest from reference TRBV29-1 and TRBJ1-6, the complete variable domain is SAVISQKPSRDICQRGTSLTIQCQVDSQVTMMFWYRQQPGQSLTLIATANQGSEATYESGFVIDKFPISRPNLTFSTLTVSNMSPEDSSIYLCSVMDRGRGSPLHFGNGTRLTVT.

This sequence joins TRBV13 and TRBJ1-1, with D possibly being TRBD1 (6 bases). Germline V CDR1 and CDR2: PRHDT, FYEKMQ (reference sequence). The length of the CDR3 is 17 residues. V was trimmed by 5 bases and J by 1 base, leaving 20 bases between them. The CDR3 sequence is CASSPEGGSVGNTEAFF. The CDR3 nucleotides are TGTGCCAGCAGCCCCGAAGGGGGTAGTGTCGGGAACACTGAAGCTTTCTTT. Full variable domain (rest looked up from reference TRBV13 and TRBJ1-1): AAGVIQSPRHLIKEKRETATLKCYPIPRHDTVYWYQQGPGQDPQFLISFYEKMQSDKGSIPDRFSAQQFSDYHSELNMSSLELGDSALYFCASSPEGGSVGNTEAFFGQGTRLTVV.

This clonotype was observed a handful of times. The chain is built from TRBV6-2 or TRBV6-3 and TRBJ1-2, with D unclear. The V end lost 1 base, the J end lost 6 bases, and 15 bases lay between the germline ends. CDR1 and CDR2 (germline): MNHEY, SVGEGT. The CDR3 sequence is 15 residues long. The CDR3 loop is CASSYLQTFSDGYTF. The CDR3 region has the DNA TGTGCCAGCAGTTACTTGCAGACCTTTTCCGATGGCTACACCTTC.

This sequence joins TRBV5-4 and TRBJ2-4, with D maybe TRBD1 (6 bases). This CDR3 spans 17 amino acids. Germline CDR1 SGHNT, CDR2 YYREEE (reference sequence). V lost 1 base to trimming and J lost 0 bases, with 14 bases between them. The CDR3 protein is CASSLMEQGVAKNIQYF. CDR3 nucleotide sequence: TGTGCCAGCAGCTTGATGGAACAGGGAGTAGCCAAAAACATTCAGTACTTC.

This clonotype was recorded at least ten times. The chain recombines TRBV20-1 with TRBJ2-5; D is uncertain. The V end was cut by 5 bases, the J end by 2 bases, with 18 bases between. Germline CDR1 is DFQATT and CDR2 is SNEGSKA (reference sequence). CDR3 length: 15 residues. CDR3 in DNA: TGCAGTGCTGGCCTAGGACGGAAATTTCAAGAGACCCAGTACTTC. Translating it yields CSAGLGRKFQETQYF.

The chain joins TRBV7-9 to TRBJ2-1, with a tentative D call TRBD1 (5 bases). The CDR3 spans 16 residues. Trimming cost V 5 bases and J 4 bases, with 18 bases left between them. Germline V lookup: CDR1 SEHNR, CDR2 FQNEAQ (reference sequence). The CDR3 DNA is TGTGCCAGCAGCCTAACCAGACAGCTAGGTTACAATGAGCAGTTCTTC. Translated, it gives CASSLTRQLGYNEQFF.

This clonotype was detected a few times. The chain has TRBV28 and TRBJ1-2; unclear D gene. CDR1 and CDR2 from the germline V gene are MDHEN and SYDVKM. Trimming removed 3 bases at V and 2 bases at J, with 13 bases between. This CDR3 is 15 amino acids long. Here the CDR3 reads CASSFHDTGNYGYTF. The CDR3 nucleotides read TGTGCCAGCAGTTTCCATGACACGGGGAACTATGGCTACACCTTC.